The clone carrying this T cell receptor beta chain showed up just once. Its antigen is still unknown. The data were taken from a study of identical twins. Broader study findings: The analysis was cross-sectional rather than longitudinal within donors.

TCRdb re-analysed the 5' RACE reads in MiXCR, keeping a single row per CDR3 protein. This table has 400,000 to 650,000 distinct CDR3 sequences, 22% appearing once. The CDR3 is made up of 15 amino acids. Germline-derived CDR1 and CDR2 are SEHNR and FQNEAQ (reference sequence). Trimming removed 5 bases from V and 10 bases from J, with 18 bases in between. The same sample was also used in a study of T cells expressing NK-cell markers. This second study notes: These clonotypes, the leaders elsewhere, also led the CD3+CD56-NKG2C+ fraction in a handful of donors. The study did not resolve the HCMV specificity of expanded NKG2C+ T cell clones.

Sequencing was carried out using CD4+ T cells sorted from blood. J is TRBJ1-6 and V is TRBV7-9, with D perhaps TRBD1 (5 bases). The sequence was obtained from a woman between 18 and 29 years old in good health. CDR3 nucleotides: TGTGCCAGCAGCGAGATGGGGCGCCCCAGATCACCCCTCCACTTT. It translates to CASSEMGRPRSPLHF. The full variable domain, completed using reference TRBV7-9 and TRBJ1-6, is DTGVSQNPRHKITKRGQNVTFRCDPISEHNRLYWYRQTLGQGPEFLTYFQNEAQLEKSRLLSDRFSAERPKGSFSTLEIQRTEQGDSAMYLCASSEMGRPRSPLHFGNGTRLTVT.